This T cell receptor beta chain was profiled in a study of blood T cells in healthy people across ages. The authors ran a second PCR of roughly 7 to 11 cycles using a sample-barcoded 5' primer and a J-beta primer mix. TCRdb itself ran the 5' RACE reads through MiXCR, one entry per CDR3 protein. The sample records approximately 1.5 million distinct CDR3 sequences, around 35% being singletons. This clonotype was detected ten times or more. The TCR originated in a woman under 40 in good health. The sequenced material came from blood.

The CDR3 nucleotides read TGCAGTGCTAGGGACTCCACCGCTGAGCAGTTCTTC. Protein: CSARDSTAEQFF. The rearrangement links TRBV20-1 to TRBJ2-1; weak D call: TRBD2 (5 bases). Germline CDR1 and CDR2: DFQATT and SNEGSKA (reference sequence). V was pared by 3 bases and J by 9 bases, with 12 bases between. The CDR3 runs 12 residues.